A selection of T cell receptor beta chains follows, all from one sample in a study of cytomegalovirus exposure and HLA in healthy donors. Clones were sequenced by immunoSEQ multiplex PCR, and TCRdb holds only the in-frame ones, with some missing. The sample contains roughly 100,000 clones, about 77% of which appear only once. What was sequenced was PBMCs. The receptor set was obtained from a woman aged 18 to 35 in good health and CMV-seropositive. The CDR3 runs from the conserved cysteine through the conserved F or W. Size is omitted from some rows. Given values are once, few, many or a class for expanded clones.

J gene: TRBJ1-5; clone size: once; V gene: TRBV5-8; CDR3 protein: CASSLDRGHSNQPQHF
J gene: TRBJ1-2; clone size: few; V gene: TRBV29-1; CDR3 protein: CSVRDRAFGYTF
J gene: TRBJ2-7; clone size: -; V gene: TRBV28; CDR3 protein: CASRGLGESEQYF
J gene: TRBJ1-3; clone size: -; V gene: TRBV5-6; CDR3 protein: CASSSSRRSVTGNTIYF
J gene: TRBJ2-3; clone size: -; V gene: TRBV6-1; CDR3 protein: CASSELREGSDTQYF
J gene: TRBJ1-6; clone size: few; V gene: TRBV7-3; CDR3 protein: CASSLDRGRSPLHF
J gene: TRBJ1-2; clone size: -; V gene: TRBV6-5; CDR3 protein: CASSFGVSYGYTF
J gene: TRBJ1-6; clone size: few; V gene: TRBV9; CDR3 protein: CASSVYDRANSPLHF
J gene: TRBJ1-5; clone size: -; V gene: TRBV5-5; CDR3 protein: CASSLSGGRQPQHF
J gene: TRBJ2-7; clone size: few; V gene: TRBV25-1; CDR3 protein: CASSLALGGNEQYF
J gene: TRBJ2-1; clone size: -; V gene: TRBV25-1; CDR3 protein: CASSGPTERGFFNEQFF
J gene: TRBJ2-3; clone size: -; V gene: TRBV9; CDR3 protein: CASRPSGRDTQYF
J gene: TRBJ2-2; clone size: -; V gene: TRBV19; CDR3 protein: CATRAASNTGELFF
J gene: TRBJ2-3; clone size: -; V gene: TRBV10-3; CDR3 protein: CANQRDGTDTQYF
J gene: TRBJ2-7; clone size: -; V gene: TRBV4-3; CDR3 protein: CASSRGTGGGYEQYF
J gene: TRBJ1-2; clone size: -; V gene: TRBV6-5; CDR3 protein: CASSYSGQGGYGYTF
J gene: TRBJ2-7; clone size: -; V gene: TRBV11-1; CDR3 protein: CASSRSGTSGTVSYEQYF
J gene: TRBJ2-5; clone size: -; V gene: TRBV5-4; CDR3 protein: CASSLMERGGGLGTQYF
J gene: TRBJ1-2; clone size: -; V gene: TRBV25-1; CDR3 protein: CASSDPGTKGYGYTF
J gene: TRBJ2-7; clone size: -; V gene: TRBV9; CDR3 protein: CASSVGGGNYEQYF
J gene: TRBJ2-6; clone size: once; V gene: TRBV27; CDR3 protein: CAARGSGANVLTF
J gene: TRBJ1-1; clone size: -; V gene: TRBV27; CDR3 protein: CASRSDRKNTEAFF
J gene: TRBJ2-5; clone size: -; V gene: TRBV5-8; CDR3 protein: CASPQRVTQYF
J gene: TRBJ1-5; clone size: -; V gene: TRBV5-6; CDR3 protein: CASSLGAGGGDQPQHF
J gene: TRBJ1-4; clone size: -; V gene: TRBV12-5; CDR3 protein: CASGRQGATNEKLFF
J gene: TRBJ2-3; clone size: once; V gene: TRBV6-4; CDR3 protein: CASSDREGSTDTQYF
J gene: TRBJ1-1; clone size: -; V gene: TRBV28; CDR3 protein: CASSPPLGSMNTEAFF
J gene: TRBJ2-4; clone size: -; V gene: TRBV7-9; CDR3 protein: CASSLGTGGPYQYF
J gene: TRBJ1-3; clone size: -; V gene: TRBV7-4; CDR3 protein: CASSGPGTAETNSGNTIYF
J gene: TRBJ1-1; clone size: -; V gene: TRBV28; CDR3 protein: CASSIQGALAEAFF
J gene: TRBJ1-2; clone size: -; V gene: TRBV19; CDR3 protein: CASSSRGEGYTF
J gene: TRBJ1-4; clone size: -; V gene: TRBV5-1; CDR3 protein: CASSLDGDVGLFF
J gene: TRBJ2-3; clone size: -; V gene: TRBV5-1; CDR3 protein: CASSLGLAESTDTQYF
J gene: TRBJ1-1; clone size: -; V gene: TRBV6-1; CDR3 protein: CASSEGRGYMNTEAFF
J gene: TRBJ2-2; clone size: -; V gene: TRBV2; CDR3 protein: CASSEKETGELFF
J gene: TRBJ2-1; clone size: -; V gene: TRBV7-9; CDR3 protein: CSSSTNYNEQFF
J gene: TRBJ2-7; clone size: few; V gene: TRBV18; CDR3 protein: CASGAGLANSYEQYF
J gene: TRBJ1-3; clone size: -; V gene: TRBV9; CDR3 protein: CASSVGQRSGNTIYF
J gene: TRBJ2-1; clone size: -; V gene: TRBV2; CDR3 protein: CASSEAGGSEQFF
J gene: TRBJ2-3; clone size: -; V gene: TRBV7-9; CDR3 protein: CASNRENTDTQYF
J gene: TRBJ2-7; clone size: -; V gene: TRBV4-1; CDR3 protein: CASSQVRYPTYEQYF
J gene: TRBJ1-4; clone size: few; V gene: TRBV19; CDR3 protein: CASNRGGDNEKLFF
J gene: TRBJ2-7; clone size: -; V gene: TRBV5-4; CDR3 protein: CASGSSGGPYEQYF
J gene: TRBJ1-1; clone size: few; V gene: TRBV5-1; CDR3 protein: CASSRRGGGTEAFF
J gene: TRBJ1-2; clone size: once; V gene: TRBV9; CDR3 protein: CASSETENYGYTF
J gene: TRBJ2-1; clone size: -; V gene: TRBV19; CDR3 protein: CASSIEAGGPREQFF
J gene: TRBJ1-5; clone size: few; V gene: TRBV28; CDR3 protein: CASQLTQGLSQPQHF
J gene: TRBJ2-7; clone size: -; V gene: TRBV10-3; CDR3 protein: CAISETGTYEQYF